What follows are 14 T cell receptor beta chains derived from one specimen sequenced in a study of T-cell reconstitution after alpha-beta-depleted transplantation in children. Construction of the TCRbeta library involved unique molecular identifiers. TCRdb independently ran MiXCR on the PCR reads; one entry per CDR3 protein. Of fewer than 130,000 distinct CDR3 sequences in the sample, 10% to 13% were seen once. Specimen: PBMCs from the stem cell graft donor, collected from the stem cell graft. The receptors were sampled from a human donor who donated a stem cell graft to a child with acute lymphoblastic leukemia.

This clonotype appeared many times. The chain couples TRBV20-1 to TRBJ1-6; D is ambiguous. The germline CDR1 and CDR2 sequences are DFQATT and SNEGSKA (reference sequence). The length of the CDR3 is 13 residues. Trimming took off 5 bases at V and 8 bases at J, with 13 bases between the two ends. The CDR3 nucleotides read TGCAGTGCTCCCCGGGCCCGGGATTCACCCCTCCACTTT. Translated: CSAPRARDSPLHF.

This clonotype was observed many times. This chain joins TRBV20-1 and TRBJ2-3; D gene unclear. V lost 3 bases to trimming and J lost 0 bases, with 13 bases between them. CDR3 length: 15 residues. CDR1 and CDR2 from the germline V gene are DFQATT and SNEGSKA (reference sequence). The CDR3 bases are TGCAGTGCTAGGGCAGTTTACTTTAGCACAGATACGCAGTATTTT. This translates into CSARAVYFSTDTQYF.

In this sample, this clonotype turned up many times. The chain uses TRBV20-1 and TRBJ2-1, with 8 bases matching TRBD2. The V gene's germline CDR1 is DFQATT and CDR2 SNEGSKA (reference sequence). With 5 bases clipped from V and 0 bases from J, the junction kept 3 bases outside the gene matches. This CDR3 comprises 14 residues. The CDR3 reads CSAASGPSYNEQFF. Written as DNA, the CDR3 is TGCAGTGCTGCTAGCGGGCCCTCCTACAATGAGCAGTTCTTC.

The rearrangement joins TRBV3-1 to TRBJ1-6; 10 bases align to TRBD1. The CDR3 is 14 residues long. Germline assignment: CDR1 LGHDT and CDR2 YNNKEL (reference sequence). Trimming took 4 bases from V and 8 from J; bases not matched to a gene: 2. For the CDR3, the DNA is TGTGCCAGCAGCCCCGGACAGGGGGATTCACCCCTCCACTTT. Translating gives CASSPGQGDSPLHF.

This clonotype was seen at least ten times. The V gene is TRBV20-1, the J gene TRBJ2-1; D is unclear. Looked up from germline, CDR1 is DFQATT and CDR2 is SNEGSKA (reference sequence). Trimming pared 0 bases from V and 10 bases from J, leaving 13 bases between. CDR3 length equals 13 residues. CDR3 bases: TGCAGTGCTAGAGAGGACCCCCCAAAAGAGCAGTTCTTC. Encoded protein: CSAREDPPKEQFF.

This clonotype was detected many times. This chain uses TRBV7-9 with TRBJ2-3, with 7 bases that match TRBD2. This CDR3 is built from 15 residues. Unmatched junction bases numbered 4, after V lost 3 bases and J lost 1 base. Germline-derived CDR1 and CDR2 are SEHNR and FQNEAQ (reference sequence). CDR3 protein: CASSLGGDGTDTQYF. The CDR3 bases are TGTGCCAGCAGCTTGGGGGGGGACGGCACAGATACGCAGTATTTT.

This clonotype was picked up many times. This chain joins TRBV12-3 or TRBV12-4 and TRBJ2-7; tentatively, D is TRBD1 (5 bases). CDR3 size: 14 residues. V dropped 5 bases and J dropped 1 base, with 12 bases sitting between them. CDR3 sequence (DNA): TGTGCCAGCAGTCGCTCAGGGCTATCCTACGAGCAGTACTTC. Translated, it gives CASSRSGLSYEQYF.

The table lists this clonotype with many counts. The chain combines TRBV10-3 with TRBJ2-2; unclear D gene. Trimming cost V 2 bases and J 3 bases, with 10 bases left between them. The CDR3 spans 15 residues. Germline V gene sequence: CDR1 ENHRY, CDR2 SYGVKD. Here the CDR3 DNA reads TGTGCCATCAGTGAGGTCAGGTCGGACACCGGGGAGCTGTTTTTT. This translates into CAISEVRSDTGELFF.

This clonotype has a count of ten or more. This rearrangement joins TRBV5-1 to TRBJ2-2; D call uncertain. Germline V lookup: CDR1 SGHRS, CDR2 YFSETQ. Trimming cost V 0 bases and J 0 bases, with 12 bases left between them. CDR3 length equals 17 residues. The CDR3 DNA sequence: TGCGCCAGCAGCTTGGCCCTTTCAGCTTCGAACACCGGGGAGCTGTTTTTT. It is translated as CASSLALSASNTGELFF.

In this sample, this clonotype turned up many times. The chain links TRBV12-3 or TRBV12-4 to TRBJ2-7; tentatively, D is TRBD1 (5 bases). Between the trimmed V and J ends, which lost 6 bases and 3 bases, there was a span of 9 bases. The CDR3 sequence is 12 residues long. This CDR3 is CASSPDSYEQYF. The CDR3, as DNA: TGTGCCAGCAGCCCCGACAGCTACGAGCAGTACTTC.

This clonotype was seen repeatedly, ten times or more. The chain links TRBV5-1 to TRBJ2-2; TRBD1 is a possible D gene (6 bases). Germline CDR1 is SGHRS and CDR2 is YFSETQ. The CDR3 is made up of 15 amino acids. The ends were cut back, 0 bases at V and 7 bases at J, with 13 bases in the middle. This CDR3 reads CASSLGTAEHGELFF. The CDR3 DNA is TGCGCCAGCAGCTTGGGGACAGCCGAACACGGGGAGCTGTTTTTT.

Many counts were recorded for this clonotype. This chain uses TRBV28 with TRBJ2-2; perhaps D is TRBD1 or TRBD2 (5 bases each). The CDR3 contains 16 residues. Germline V gives CDR1 MDHEN, CDR2 SYDVKM. Trimming took off 3 bases at V and 1 base at J, with 12 bases between the two ends. CDR3 sequence: CASSFGASRNTGELFF. The DNA for the CDR3 is TGTGCCAGCAGTTTCGGGGCTAGCAGGAACACCGGGGAGCTGTTTTTT.

In its sample, this clonotype was seen many times. V gene TRBV28 combines with J gene TRBJ2-1; 7 bases agree with TRBD1. The CDR3 spans 14 residues. J was trimmed by 7 bases and V by 7 bases; bases with no gene match: 10. Germline-derived CDR1 and CDR2 are MDHEN and SYDVKM. The CDR3 reads CASTLPQGDNEQFF. The DNA of the CDR3 is TGTGCCAGCACCCTCCCGCAGGGGGATAATGAGCAGTTCTTC.

This clonotype was found many times. The chain recombines TRBV19 with TRBJ2-7, with D perhaps TRBD2 (6 bases). V shed 8 bases and J shed 6 bases, with 17 bases lying between them. The CDR3 contains 13 residues. The germline V gene encodes CDR1 LNHDA and CDR2 SQIVND (reference sequence). The CDR3 nucleotides are TGTGCCAGTTGCCGGGTAGGAGGGTGCGAGCAGTACTTC. It encodes CASCRVGGCEQYF.